The present T cell receptor (beta chain) was sequenced within a study of T cells after yellow fever vaccination. This clonotype was seen a handful of times. TCRdb called the 5' RACE reads again in MiXCR, with one record for every CDR3 protein. The repertoire holds some 300,000 distinct CDR3 sequences, with approximately 11% as singletons. This sequence originates from a man younger than 35 who received the YFV17D yellow fever vaccine. Sequenced here: CD4+ T cells sorted from PBMCs, sampled 45 days after the yellow fever booster vaccination.

CDR3 residues: CASSQVGTGFYGYTF. The CDR3 nucleotides are TGCGCCAGCAGCCAAGTGGGGACAGGGTTCTATGGCTACACCTTC. J is TRBJ1-2 and V is TRBV4-3, with 9 bases lining up with TRBD1. The junction had 4 bases not matched to a gene; V was cut back by 1 base and J by 4 bases. This CDR3 contains 15 residues. Looked up from germline, CDR1 is LGHNA and CDR2 is YSLEER.